These 19 T cell receptor beta chains originate from one sample sequenced in a study of blood T cell repertoires in COVID-19. Data came from immunoSEQ multiplex PCR; TCRdb stores just in-frame clones and leaves some out. The table records about 120,000 clones, 85% of them present only once. The source material was peripheral blood. All receptors derive from a man at least 80 years old with active or convalescent COVID-19.

J is TRBJ2-7 and V is TRBV5-6; 8 bases map to TRBD1. The CDR3 runs to 16 residues. Trimming took 1 base from V and 4 from J; bases not matched to a gene: 10. Per germline, CDR1 SGHDT and CDR2 YYEEEE. The CDR3 region has the DNA TGTGCCAGCAGCTTGAGTTGGGCAGGGGGCGGTTACGAGCAGTACTTC. Protein sequence: CASSLSWAGGGYEQYF.

This clone was observed once. This sequence joins TRBV7-9 and TRBJ2-7, with a possible D match to TRBD1 (5 bases). Germline-derived CDR1 and CDR2 are SEHNR and FQNEAQ (reference sequence). The CDR3 has 14 residues. Trimming took 2 bases from V and 5 from J, leaving 13 bases between them. The CDR3 reads CASSLSREAHEQYF. The CDR3 DNA is TGTGCCAGCAGCTTATCCAGGGAAGCACACGAGCAGTACTTC.

The chain couples TRBV2 to TRBJ1-2, with D possibly matching TRBD1 (5 bases). CDR3 length equals 14 residues. Germline CDR1 SNHLY, CDR2 FYNNEI. Trimming cost V 5 bases and J 3 bases, with 13 bases left between them. The CDR3: CASSRDYNDYGYTF. The DNA for the CDR3 is TGTGCCAGCAGTAGGGACTACAACGACTATGGCTACACCTTC.

This chain connects TRBV6-2 or TRBV6-3 to TRBJ1-5; the D gene is possibly TRBD1 (6 bases). Trimming cost V 1 base and J 7 bases, with 11 bases left between them. This CDR3 has 14 amino acids. The germline V gene has CDR1 MNHEY and CDR2 SVGEGT. This CDR3 is CASSYFGGWQPQHF. CDR3 DNA sequence: TGTGCCAGCAGTTACTTTGGGGGCTGGCAGCCCCAGCATTTT.

The chain is built from TRBV4-1 and TRBJ2-2, with 8 nucleotides matching TRBD2. V was clipped by 7 bases and J by 4 bases; unmatched bases: 14. The CDR3 runs to 17 residues. CDR1 and CDR2 (germline): MGHRA, YSYEKL. In nucleotides, the CDR3 is TGCGCCAGCACCACAAGTAATCAGCGGGAGCGCACCGGGGAGCTGTTTTTT. Protein: CASTTSNQRERTGELFF.

By share of the sample, this clone is medium-sized. This chain links TRBV4-3 with TRBJ1-2; D is perhaps TRBD1 (6 bases). CDR1 LGHNA and CDR2 YSLEER come from the germline V gene. The CDR3 has 16 amino acids. The ends were cut back, 3 bases at V and 7 bases at J, with 21 bases in the middle. This CDR3 is CASSHSGGASRSGYTF. CDR3 DNA: TGCGCCAGCAGCCACTCGGGGGGGGCCTCACGGAGTGGCTACACCTTC.

In this sample, this clone turned up a few times. V gene TRBV30 combines with J gene TRBJ1-1; 7 nucleotides line up with TRBD1. The CDR3 consists of 13 residues. V gave up 2 bases and J gave up 4 bases; unmatched junction bases: 4. Germline CDR1 is GTSNPN and CDR2 is SVGIG (reference sequence). CDR3 protein: CAWSRDRGTEAFF. DNA of the CDR3: TGTGCCTGGAGTCGGGACAGAGGCACTGAAGCTTTCTTT.

The chain links TRBV6-2 or TRBV6-3 to TRBJ2-5; tentative D call: TRBD2 (5 bases). The V end was cut by 0 bases, the J end by 2 bases, with 10 bases between. The CDR3 extends over 15 amino acids. Germline loops: CDR1 MNHEY, CDR2 SVGEGT. The CDR3 reads CASSYSRAAQETQYF. In DNA form, the CDR3 reads TGTGCCAGCAGTTACTCGAGGGCAGCACAAGAGACCCAGTACTTC.

This chain connects TRBV19 to TRBJ1-2, with 10 positions matching TRBD1. CDR1 is LNHDA, CDR2 SQIVND, per germline (reference sequence). Trimming took 4 bases from V and 5 from J; bases not matched to a gene: 7. The CDR3 is made up of 15 amino acids. This chain's CDR3 is CASSRPGQGRYGYTF. The DNA of the CDR3 is TGTGCCAGTAGTAGACCGGGACAGGGGAGGTATGGCTACACCTTC.

The rearrangement links TRBV6-8 to TRBJ2-7; perhaps TRBD1 as D (6 bases). The CDR3 covers 15 residues. Trimming shortened V by 2 bases and J by 2 bases, and 13 bases separated the two germline ends. The germline V gene has CDR1 MNHGY and CDR2 SAAAGT. For the CDR3, the DNA is TGTGCCAGCAGTTACCTGGCAGGGGAACCCTACGAGCAGTACTTC. It specifies CASSYLAGEPYEQYF.

The genes are TRBV24-1 and TRBJ2-7, with 11 bases lining up with TRBD2. Trimming removed 4 bases from V and 3 bases from J; junction bases left unmatched: 7. CDR3 length: 16 residues. Per the germline V gene, CDR1 is KGHDR and CDR2 is SFDVKD. The CDR3 sequence is CATSDLGTSGRYEQYF. CDR3 DNA: TGTGCCACCAGTGACCTAGGGACTAGCGGTCGCTACGAGCAGTACTTC.

V usage is TRBV10-3 and J usage is TRBJ2-1, with 7 bases matching TRBD1. The CDR3 sequence is 16 residues long. V lost 0 bases to trimming and J lost 6 bases; unmatched junction nucleotides: 8. The germline gives CDR1 ENHRY, CDR2 SYGVKD. As DNA, the CDR3 is TGTGCCATCAGTGAGTCGAAAGGGGGCCGAATCAATGAGCAGTTCTTC. It yields the protein CAISESKGGRINEQFF.

This clone was counted only a few times. In DNA form, the CDR3 reads TGTGCCAGTACGGCCAACAGGGTTCGTAACTATGGCTACACCTTC. It is translated as CASTANRVRNYGYTF. This sequence joins TRBV7-2 and TRBJ1-2; possibly TRBD1 for D (6 bases). V was trimmed by 9 bases and J by 1 base, leaving 18 bases between them. The CDR3 sequence is 15 residues long. From germline, CDR1 is SGHTA and CDR2 FQGNSA.

In DNA, the CDR3 is TGTGCCAGCTCACCGGGACTTAGCAATCAGCCCCAGCATTTT. Its translation is CASSPGLSNQPQHF. The rearrangement links TRBV18 to TRBJ1-5; D possibly corresponds to TRBD1 (5 bases). CDR3 length: 14 residues. Germline lookup yields CDR1 KGHSH and CDR2 LQKENI. Deletions cut 3 bases from V and 0 bases from J, with 6 bases between.

The chain couples TRBV9 to TRBJ1-3; D might be TRBD1 (6 bases). Per the germline V gene, CDR1 is SGDLS and CDR2 is YYNGEE. This CDR3 is 16 amino acids long. Trimming removed 0 bases at V and 4 bases at J, with 14 bases between. This chain's CDR3 is CASSVELGGPGNTIYF. Written as DNA, the CDR3 is TGTGCCAGCAGCGTAGAACTCGGGGGGCCCGGAAACACCATATATTTT.

The chain joins TRBV19 to TRBJ1-4; 10 bases map to TRBD1. The J segment lost 5 bases and the V segment lost 6 bases, leaving 6 bases of the junction unmatched. The length of the CDR3 is 15 residues. The germline V gene has CDR1 LNHDA and CDR2 SQIVND (reference sequence). The CDR3 region is CASSQWTGGNEKLFF. CDR3 sequence (DNA): TGTGCCAGTAGCCAATGGACAGGGGGAAATGAAAAACTGTTTTTT.

The chain employs TRBV6-1 and TRBJ2-3; a weak D match, TRBD2 (6 bases). Per germline, CDR1 MNHNS and CDR2 SASEGT. The CDR3 has 14 amino acids. Trimming cost V 2 bases and J 2 bases, with 8 bases left between them. Written as DNA, the CDR3 is TGTGCCAGCAGTGAAACTAGCATCACAGATACGCAGTATTTT. It codes for CASSETSITDTQYF.

The chain has TRBV7-3 and TRBJ2-3, with TRBD2 identical over 12 bases. The germline V gene has CDR1 SGHTA and CDR2 FQGTGA. The CDR3 sequence is 19 residues long. V dropped 1 base and J dropped 0; count of bases not matched to a gene: 8. The CDR3 is CASSLKLAGGRYSTDTQYF. CDR3 nucleotide sequence: TGTGCCAGCAGCTTAAAACTAGCGGGGGGAAGATATAGCACAGATACGCAGTATTTT.

V usage is TRBV7-2 and J usage is TRBJ2-4; 8 bases are shared with TRBD2. The CDR3 totals 16 residues. Germline V gene lookup returns CDR1 SGHTA and CDR2 FQGNSA. Losses at the gene ends were 5 bases for V and 0 bases for J; bases not matched to a gene: 6. The CDR3 nucleotides are TGTGCCAGCAGCCCTCTAGCGGGCCCAGCCAAAAACATTCAGTACTTC. Translated: CASSPLAGPAKNIQYF.